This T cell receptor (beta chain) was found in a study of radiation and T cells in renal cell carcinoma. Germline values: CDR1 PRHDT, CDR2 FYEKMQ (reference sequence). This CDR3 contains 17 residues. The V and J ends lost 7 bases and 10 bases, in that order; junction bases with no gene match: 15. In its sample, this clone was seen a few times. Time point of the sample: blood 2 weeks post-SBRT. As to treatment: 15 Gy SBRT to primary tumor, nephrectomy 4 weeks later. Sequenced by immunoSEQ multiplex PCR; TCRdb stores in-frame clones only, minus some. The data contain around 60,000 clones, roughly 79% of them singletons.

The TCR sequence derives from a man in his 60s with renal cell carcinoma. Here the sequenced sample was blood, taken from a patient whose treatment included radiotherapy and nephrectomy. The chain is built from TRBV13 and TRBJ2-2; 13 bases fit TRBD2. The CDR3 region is CASTLGTGTSGAQELFF. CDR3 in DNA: TGTGCCAGCACCCTTGGGACCGGGACTAGCGGGGCACAGGAGCTGTTTTTT.